Below are 10 T cell receptor beta chains sequenced from a single sample in a study of T cell changes during pregnancy in multiple sclerosis. The data were produced by immunoSEQ multiplex PCR, yet TCRdb's version contains in-frame clones alone and is incomplete. The sample has around 31,000 clones, roughly 92% seen once. The source was CD4+ T cells from peripheral blood mononuclear cells, collected in the first trimester of pregnancy. The receptors shown here come from a female donor with multiple sclerosis, enrolled in a pregnancy study.

This clone is a singleton in its sample. The chain combines TRBV5-1 with TRBJ1-1, with a possible D match to TRBD1 (5 bases). Germline V gene sequence: CDR1 SGHRS, CDR2 YFSETQ. This CDR3 spans 14 amino acids. Trimming shortened V by 2 bases and J by 5 bases, and 13 bases separated the two germline ends. CDR3 loop: CASSFALGGTEAFF. The CDR3 DNA sequence: TGCGCCAGCAGCTTTGCCCTGGGGGGGACTGAAGCTTTCTTT.

V usage is TRBV7-9 and J usage is TRBJ2-1, with 11 nucleotides matching TRBD2. V gave up 1 base and J gave up 6 bases; unmatched junction bases: 8. This CDR3 is built from 17 residues. Germline CDR1 reads SEHNR; CDR2 reads FQNEAQ (reference sequence). In DNA, the CDR3 is TGTGCCAGCAGCTTAGGATCCCATAGCGGGGGGGCCAATGAGCAGTTCTTC. Encoded protein: CASSLGSHSGGANEQFF.

The V call is TRBV7-2, the J call TRBJ2-5, with 9 nucleotides matching TRBD1. The CDR3 extends over 14 amino acids. J gave up 4 bases and V 5 bases, and 5 bases lay outside the gene matches. Germline CDR1 is SGHTA and CDR2 is FQGNSA. The CDR3 region is CASSNNRGRETQYF. CDR3 nucleotides: TGTGCCAGCAGCAACAACAGGGGGCGAGAGACCCAGTACTTC.

The chain links TRBV4-3 to TRBJ2-3; 9 bases match TRBD2. The CDR3 length is 15 residues. Germline V CDR1 and CDR2: LGHNA, YSLEER. J was trimmed by 0 bases and V by 5 bases; bases with no gene match: 3. CDR3 sequence (DNA): TGCGCCAGCAGCTTGCGGGGGGGTAGCACAGATACGCAGTATTTT. Its translation is CASSLRGGSTDTQYF.

This chain connects TRBV10-3 to TRBJ2-7; tentatively, D is TRBD1 (6 bases). The CDR3 spans 13 residues. Trimming took 6 bases from V and 0 from J, leaving 9 bases between them. Germline V gene lookup returns CDR1 ENHRY and CDR2 SYGVKD. The DNA of the CDR3 is TGTGCCATCAGCCGGGACATCTCCTACGAGCAGTACTTC. Residues: CAISRDISYEQYF.

This chain links TRBV2 with TRBJ1-1; D gene uncertain. This CDR3 is built from 13 residues. With 7 bases removed from V and 0 bases from J, the gap between germline ends came to 9 bases. Germline loops: CDR1 SNHLY, CDR2 FYNNEI. CDR3 amino acids: CASTPPVNTEAFF. The CDR3 region has the DNA TGTGCCAGCACCCCCCCCGTGAACACTGAAGCTTTCTTT.

The chain couples TRBV7-2 to TRBJ2-2; the D is unclear. The V gene lost 0 bases and the J gene lost 5 bases, with 10 bases spanning the gap. Germline V gene data show CDR1 as SGHTA and CDR2 as FQGNSA. The CDR3 sequence is 15 residues long. The CDR3 loop is CASSLAITDTGELFF. CDR3 DNA: TGTGCCAGCAGCTTAGCGATTACAGATACCGGGGAGCTGTTTTTT.

The chain uses TRBV6-1 and TRBJ1-4; 10 bases are a match to TRBD1. From germline, CDR1 is MNHNS and CDR2 SASEGT. The CDR3 sequence is 14 residues long. V was pared by 6 bases and J by 7 bases, with 5 bases of the junction left unmatched. The CDR3 DNA is TGTGCCAGCAGGAGGGACAGGGGACCTGAAAAACTGTTTTTT. Its protein product is CASRRDRGPEKLFF.

The chain couples TRBV13 to TRBJ2-7; 14 bases align to TRBD2. The CDR3 has 16 residues. In germline, CDR1 is PRHDT, CDR2 FYEKMQ (reference sequence). V trimming: 4 bases; J trimming: 5 bases; junction bases outside the gene matches: 7. CDR3 sequence reads: CASSSPGLAGGHEQYF. In nucleotides, the CDR3 is TGTGCCAGCAGCTCACCTGGACTAGCGGGGGGACACGAGCAGTACTTC.

The chain uses TRBV19 and TRBJ1-1; D gene ambiguous. The CDR3 is 15 residues long. Trimming removed 6 bases at V and 1 base at J, with 15 bases between. CDR1 and CDR2 from the germline V gene are LNHDA and SQIVND (reference sequence). The CDR3 loop reads CASRKEVRRNTEAFF. In DNA form, the CDR3 reads TGTGCCAGTAGGAAGGAAGTTAGGAGGAACACTGAAGCTTTCTTT.